Listed below are T cell receptor beta chains from one sample, sequenced in a study of immune heterogeneity within non-small cell lung tumors. TCRdb ran MiXCR on the multiplex PCR reads and lists one entry per CDR3 protein. The sample contains tens of thousands of distinct CDR3 sequences, 28% of which appear only once. Material for sequencing was lung tumor tissue. The receptors were gathered from a man aged 35 to 55 with non-small cell lung cancer. CDR3s include the opening cysteine and the closing phenylalanine or tryptophan. The D gene is left open where the match is weak. Size is stated for part of the rows, as once, few or many counts, or as a class when the clone is expanded.

once	TRBD2	TRBJ2-5	TRBV19	TGTGCCGTAGGTTCAGCGGGAGGATCGGAGACCCAGTACTTC	CAVGSAGGSETQYF
-	TRBD1	TRBJ1-1	TRBV25-1	TGTGCCAGCACCGCCGGGACAGGGGTACGGACTGAAGCTTTCTTT	CASTAGTGVRTEAFF
many	-	TRBJ1-1	TRBV12-5	TGTGCTAGTGTCATGGGGACACACTCGAACACTGAAGCTTTCTTT	CASVMGTHSNTEAFF
-	-	TRBJ1-4	TRBV3-1	TGTGCCAGCAGCCAAGATGTCCAAAAACTGTTTTTT	CASSQDVQKLFF
many	TRBD2	TRBJ2-1	TRBV11-3	TGTGCCAGCAGCTTCGGCAGACTAGCGGGAGGGAATGAGCAGTTCTTC	CASSFGRLAGGNEQFF
medium-sized	TRBD2	TRBJ2-7	TRBV15	TGTGCCACCAGCAGGACTAGCGGGGGTTCCTACGAGCAGTACTTC	CATSRTSGGSYEQYF
-	-	TRBJ1-5	TRBV20-1	TGCAGTGCTAGAGAGGGACACGGAGCTCAGCCCCAGCATTTT	CSAREGHGAQPQHF
many	TRBD1	TRBJ1-2	TRBV28	TGTGCCACGGGGGCAGCTTCGGGACAGGGGGGTGGCTACACCTTC	CATGAASGQGGGYTF
many	TRBD1	TRBJ2-7	TRBV4-1	TGCGCCAGCAGCCTGAGGGGGACAGGGGGCATCGAGCAGTACTTC	CASSLRGTGGIEQYF
many	-	TRBJ1-4	TRBV19	TGTGCCAGTAGTATCTCGGGGTGGACTAATGAAAAACTGTTTTTT	CASSISGWTNEKLFF
-	TRBD2	TRBJ2-1	TRBV14	TGTGCCAGCAGCCGAGGCGGAGGGACTAATATCGATGAGCAGTTCTTC	CASSRGGGTNIDEQFF
medium-sized	-	TRBJ1-6	TRBV2	TGTGCCAGCAGTCGAGGACAGAATAATTCACCCCTCCACTTT	CASSRGQNNSPLHF
many	-	TRBJ2-1	TRBV27	TGTGCCAGCAGTACACAGGGAAGCCCCTACAATGAGCAGTTCTTC	CASSTQGSPYNEQFF
many	TRBD1	TRBJ2-7	TRBV27	TGTGCCAGCAGCCGAACCGGGACAGGGAGCTCCTACGAGCAGTACTTC	CASSRTGTGSSYEQYF
few	-	TRBJ1-4	TRBV18	TGTGCCAGCTCACCAGGACAGATAAATGAAAAACTGTTTTTT	CASSPGQINEKLFF
many	-	TRBJ1-5	TRBV19	TGTGCCAGTAGTATAGGGAACAGTAATAGCAATCAGCCCCAGCATTTT	CASSIGNSNSNQPQHF
-	TRBD1	TRBJ1-2	TRBV18	TGTGCCAGCTCACCCCAACAGGGGGTCGATAACTATGGCTACACCTTC	CASSPQQGVDNYGYTF
few	-	TRBJ1-5	TRBV5-6	TGTGCCAGCAGCTTGGGGGGGTTGGAGAGCAATCAGCCCCAGCATTTT	CASSLGGLESNQPQHF
many	-	TRBJ2-7	TRBV6-5	TGTGCCAGCAGTTACTCCCTCCCTCAGCGGGCCGGCTCCTACGAGCAGTACTTC	CASSYSLPQRAGSYEQYF
-	-	TRBJ2-5	TRBV4-1	TGCGCCAGCAGCCATAACGCCGACGGTGGGGCCAGGACCCAGTACTTC	CASSHNADGGARTQYF
many	-	TRBJ1-4	TRBV6-1	TGTGCCAGCAGTTACGCTCCAGGGCTTGAAGAAAAACTGTTTTTT	CASSYAPGLEEKLFF
-	-	TRBJ2-7	TRBV3-2	TGTGTCAGCAGCCCTCGCGAACCTAGCGGGGTGAGGGACGAGCAGTACTTC	CVSSPREPSGVRDEQYF
many	-	TRBJ2-7	TRBV9	TGTGCCAGCAGCGTAGGGGGGACTCCACCCTACGAGCAGTACTTC	CASSVGGTPPYEQYF
many	TRBD2	TRBJ2-1	TRBV10-2	TGCGCCAGCAGTGTAGATAGCGGGAGAGATGAGCAGTTCTTC	CASSVDSGRDEQFF
few	-	TRBJ2-1	TRBV6-2/TRBV6-3	TGTGCCAGCAGTTACAATGAGCAGTTCTTC	CASSYNEQFF
few	TRBD1	TRBJ2-7	TRBV9	TGTGCCAGCAGCGCCGCAAACGCAGGGGGCTCCGTCTACGAGCAGTACTTC	CASSAANAGGSVYEQYF
few	TRBD1	TRBJ2-1	TRBV5-1	TGCGCCAGCAGCCTGGGGACAGGGGGTTCCTACAATGAGCAGTTCTTC	CASSLGTGGSYNEQFF
many	-	TRBJ1-2	TRBV11-3	TGTGCCAGCAGCTTTGGCTACAGCAACTATGGCTACACCTTC	CASSFGYSNYGYTF
-	-	TRBJ2-2	TRBV6-1	TGTGCCAGCTTTCTAGACTACCCTCCCGGGGAGCTGTTTTTT	CASFLDYPPGELFF
-	-	TRBJ2-2	TRBV4-2	TGTGCCAGCAGCCACGCTAGGGGGGCGAACACCGGGGAGCTGTTTTTT	CASSHARGANTGELFF
-	-	TRBJ2-7	TRBV14	TGTGCCAGCGGTTCGGGGGTGGGTGAGCAGTACTTC	CASGSGVGEQYF
-	-	TRBJ1-2	TRBV7-6	TGTGCCAGCAGCCGGTACGTCAACTATGGCTACACCTTC	CASSRYVNYGYTF
many	-	TRBJ1-2	TRBV7-2	TGTGCCAGCAGCTTAACGTTTGGGACAAACTATGGCTACACCTTC	CASSLTFGTNYGYTF